The present TCR beta chain was sequenced within a study of CD8+CD57+ T cells in acquired aplastic anemia. To note about this clonotype: Antigen unknown.

It was genomic DNA that served as the template for profiling TCR beta VDJ and CDR3. TCRdb called the reads again in MiXCR, with one record for every CDR3 protein. The profile covers 80,000 or so distinct CDR3 sequences, with over 35% appearing a single time and 66% taken by the ten largest. Trimming shortened V by 6 bases and J by 11 bases, and 24 bases separated the two germline ends. CDR1 is MGHDK, CDR2 SYGVNS, per germline. The CDR3 runs to 15 residues. General observations from the study: Roughly 27 sequences, all CD8+ CDR3, were shared between patients and controls. Levels of CD8+ Simpson's diversity were not significantly distinct in patients versus controls.

This receptor was obtained from a human donor in good health, serving as a control. Sequences were obtained from sorted CD4+, CD8+, or CD8+CD57+ T cells (not recorded which) from PBMCs. The chain uses TRBV25-1 and TRBJ2-3; D is possibly TRBD2 (7 bases). The CDR3 nucleotides are TGTGCCAGCAGAGGAGGAAGGGAGGGGGACAATGAGCAGTATTTT. Translating gives CASRGGREGDNEQYF.